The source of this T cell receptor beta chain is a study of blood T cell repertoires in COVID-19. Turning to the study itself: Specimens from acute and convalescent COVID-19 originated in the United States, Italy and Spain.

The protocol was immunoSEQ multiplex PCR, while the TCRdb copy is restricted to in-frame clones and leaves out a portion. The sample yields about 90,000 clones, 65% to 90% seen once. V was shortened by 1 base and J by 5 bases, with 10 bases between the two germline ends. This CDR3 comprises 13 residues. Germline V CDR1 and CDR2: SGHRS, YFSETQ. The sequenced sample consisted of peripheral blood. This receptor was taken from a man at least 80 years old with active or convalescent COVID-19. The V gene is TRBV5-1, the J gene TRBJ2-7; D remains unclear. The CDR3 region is CASSLRSADEQYF. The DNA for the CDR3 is TGCGCCAGCAGCTTGAGGTCGGCGGACGAGCAGTACTTC.